This T cell receptor (beta chain) emerged from a study of CD8+ T cells in alopecia areata. Notes on the study in general: Clonality was higher in lesional than normal scalp, especially in alopecia totalis/universalis. TCR sharing across patients was less clear than in mice, possibly HLA-related. Scalp sequencing captures resident alphabeta T cells of normal skin too.

The CDR3 consists of 15 residues. Looked up from germline, CDR1 is SGDLS and CDR2 is YYNGEE. After removal of 4 bases from V and 1 base from J, the junction contained 2 bases not matched to a gene. cDNA prepared by RNA extraction and subsequent reverse transcription served as the template for sequencing. Data came from immunoSEQ multiplex PCR; TCRdb stores just in-frame clones and leaves some out. The table lists some 100,000 clones, 55% to 80% of them singletons, with 2.5% to 3.5% in the top ten. It was from PBMCs that CD4+ and CD8+ T cells were sorted. About this clone itself: The target antigen is unknown.

Sequencing was done on a sample of CD4+ T cells sorted from blood. V is TRBV9 and J is TRBJ2-4; the match to TRBD1 covers 10 bases. The receptor was isolated from a human donor in good health. CDR3 nucleotide sequence: TGTGCCAGCAGCCCGGGACAGGGGGCCAAAAACATTCAGTACTTC. Translation gives CASSPGQGAKNIQYF.